This TCR beta chain was identified in a study of blood T cell repertoires in COVID-19. Overall study: Material from acute and convalescent COVID-19 was sourced from the United States, Italy and Spain. From T cells, B-cell-depleted T cells, or PBMCs came the material, which was cDNA or gDNA.

Germline-derived CDR1 and CDR2 are SGHKS and YYEKEE (reference sequence). The CDR3 is 16 residues long. V was pared by 3 bases and J by 1 base, with 14 bases between. This clone has only one observation. Authors' processing steps: By means of reference gene primer amplification, nucleated cell counts were estimated. Sequencing was performed with immunoSEQ multiplex PCR; in TCRdb, only in-frame clones are kept and a portion is missing. V and J calls and clone size are given by that table; D and trimming were obtained from the DNA. The sample lists over 400,000 clones, roughly 85% occurring once. The chain combines TRBV5-5 with TRBJ1-3, with a weak D call TRBD1 (5 bases). The specimen was peripheral blood. The sequence was collected from a woman aged 30 to 39 with active or convalescent COVID-19. CDR3: CASSSIVGTSGNTIYF. The CDR3, as DNA: TGTGCCAGCAGCTCCATAGTAGGGACTTCTGGAAACACCATATATTTT.